The sequence of this T cell receptor beta chain was determined in a study of Graves' ophthalmopathy and Graves' hyperthyroidism. Overall study: A follow-up of 18 months without ophthalmopathy meant that hyperthyroidism was stable. Study observations and caveats: In blood appeared most of the expanded thyroid clonotypes whose frequency exceeded 0.001. Ophthalmopathy versus stable hyperthyroidism: 13-signature model gave 87.88% sensitivity, 75% to 82% specificity.

In its sample, this clonotype was seen once. Its antigen is currently unknown. RNA transcripts were the source from which TCR beta CDR3 regions were amplified. HTBI-primed first-round RT-PCR preceded second-round multiplex PCR. In TCRdb, the multiplex PCR reads were re-called with MiXCR into one record per CDR3 protein. Here the sample spans around 1.1 million distinct CDR3 sequences, 35% to 40% being singletons. Hyperthyroidism was new, under 2 months, in patients aged 18 to 65. CDR1 is SGHTA and CDR2 is FQGTGA in the germline V gene. The junction had 4 bases not matched to a gene; V was cut back by 1 base and J by 4 bases. This CDR3 spans 15 amino acids.

V usage is TRBV7-3 and J usage is TRBJ1-3; 7 bases fit TRBD1. The TCR comes from an adult man with Graves' hyperthyroidism. Sequencing was done on a sample of peripheral blood or thyroid tissue (not recorded which). CDR3 bases: TGTGCCAGCAGCTTAAAGACAGGGAACGGAAACACCATATATTTT. Translation: CASSLKTGNGNTIYF.